This TCR beta chain was sequenced during a study of Ad26.COV2.S vaccination and SARS-CoV-2 variants. Study-wide context: Administration of Ad26.COV2.S was intramuscular, either once or twice 56 days apart. Findings and limits, study-wide: An underestimation of total T cell responses may have resulted from the TCR breadth and depth analyses.

Regarding treatment: roughly 18 received Ad26.COV2.S at low or high dose, single or two shots; about 5 received placebo; per-sample allocation not given. At day 63 after the first vaccine or placebo injection, samples were drawn. In Boston, the donor was an adult between 18-55 years of age. The repertoire was sequenced with immunoSEQ multiplex PCR; TCRdb's copy has only in-frame clones and lacks some. The data show fewer than 800,000 clones, around 89% seen once. In the case of this clone: Its antigen is not known.

The CDR3 is 16 amino acids. Germline CDR1 and CDR2: LNHDA and SQIVND (reference sequence). The V end was cut by 1 base, the J end by 1 base, with 12 bases between. The chain couples TRBV19 to TRBJ2-3; perhaps TRBD2 as D (6 bases). Sequencing used peripheral blood, obtained in a trial of Ad26.COV2.S vaccine versus placebo. The receptor's source is a person between 18 and 59 years old who received the Ad26.COV2.S COVID-19 vaccine or a placebo. CDR3 nucleotide sequence: TGTGCCAGTAGTATAGGTATGGCGGGGCGCACAGATACGCAGTATTTT. The encoded protein is CASSIGMAGRTDTQYF.